These T cell receptor beta chains were read from a single sample in a study of cytomegalovirus exposure and HLA in healthy donors. The protocol was immunoSEQ multiplex PCR, while the TCRdb copy is restricted to in-frame clones and leaves out a portion. The data show roughly 190,000 clones, roughly 80% seen once. The sample consisted of PBMCs. These receptors all come from a woman aged 18-29 years in good health and CMV-seronegative. The CDR3 runs from the conserved cysteine through the conserved F or W. A D gene is named only where the DNA matches it firmly.

d_gene	v_gene	j_gene	CDR3aa
TRBD1	TRBV6-1	TRBJ2-3	CASRRDRGTDTQYF
NA	TRBV19	TRBJ2-6	CASSIAGPGANVLTF
TRBD1	TRBV6-1	TRBJ1-2	CASSNRGYGYTF
TRBD1	TRBV19	TRBJ2-3	CATGQGLADTQYF
TRBD1	TRBV6-5	TRBJ1-2	CASSYSDRAGGYTF
NA	TRBV6-6	TRBJ2-7	CATSSGRVGEQYF
TRBD1	TRBV28	TRBJ1-1	CASRIRPGGNTEAFF
TRBD2	TRBV4-3	TRBJ2-5	CASSQGPISGSLSRETQYF
NA	TRBV6-1	TRBJ1-1	CASSGLQGRAEAFF
TRBD1	TRBV7-9	TRBJ2-1	CASSIPGQGAEQFF
NA	TRBV19	TRBJ2-5	CASRGTSLGLETQYF
TRBD1	TRBV19	TRBJ2-5	CASSIGTGYATQYF
NA	TRBV9	TRBJ1-1	CASSAPIEGGTAFF
NA	TRBV14	TRBJ2-2	CASSQDQDWTGELFF
NA	TRBV5-1	TRBJ2-5	CASSEQGSETQYF
NA	TRBV5-1	TRBJ2-2	CASGHGGDSRIGELFF